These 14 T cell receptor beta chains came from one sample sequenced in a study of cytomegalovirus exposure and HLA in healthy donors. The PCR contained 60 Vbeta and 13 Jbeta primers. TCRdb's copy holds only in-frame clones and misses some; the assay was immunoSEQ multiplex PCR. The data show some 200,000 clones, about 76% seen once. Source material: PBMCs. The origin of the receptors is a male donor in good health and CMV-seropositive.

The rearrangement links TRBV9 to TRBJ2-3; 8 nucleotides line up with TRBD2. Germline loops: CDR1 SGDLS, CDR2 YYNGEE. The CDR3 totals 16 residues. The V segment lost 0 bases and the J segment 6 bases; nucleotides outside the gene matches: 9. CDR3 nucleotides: TGTGCCAGCAGCGTAGGGGTCGGGGGGGCAACCGATACGCAGTATTTT. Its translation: CASSVGVGGATDTQYF.

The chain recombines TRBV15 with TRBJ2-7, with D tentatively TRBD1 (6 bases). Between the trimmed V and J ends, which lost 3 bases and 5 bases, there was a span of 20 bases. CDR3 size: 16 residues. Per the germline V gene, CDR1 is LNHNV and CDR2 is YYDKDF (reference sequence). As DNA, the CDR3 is TGTGCCACCAGCAGCAACCCCGAGTACAGGGTCCACGAGCAGTACTTC. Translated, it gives CATSSNPEYRVHEQYF.

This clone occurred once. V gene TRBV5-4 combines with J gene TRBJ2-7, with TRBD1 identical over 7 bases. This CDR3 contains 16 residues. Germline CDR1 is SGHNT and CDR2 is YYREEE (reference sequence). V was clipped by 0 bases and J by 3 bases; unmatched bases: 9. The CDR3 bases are TGTGCCAGCAGCTTGGGGGGGACAGCATCCCTCTACGAGCAGTACTTC. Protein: CASSLGGTASLYEQYF.

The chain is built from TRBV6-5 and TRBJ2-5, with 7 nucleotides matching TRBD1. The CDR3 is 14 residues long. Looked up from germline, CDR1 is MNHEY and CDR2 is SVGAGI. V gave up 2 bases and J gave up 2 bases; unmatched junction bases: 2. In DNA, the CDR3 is TGTGCCAGCAGTTACGGGACAGCACAAGAGACCCAGTACTTC. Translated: CASSYGTAQETQYF.

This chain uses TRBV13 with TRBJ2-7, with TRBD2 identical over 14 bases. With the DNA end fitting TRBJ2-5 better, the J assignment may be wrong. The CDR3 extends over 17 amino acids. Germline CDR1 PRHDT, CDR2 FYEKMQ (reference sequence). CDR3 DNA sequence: TGTGCCAGCAGCTTAGTGGGACTAGCGGGGGTCCAAGAGACCCAGTACTTC. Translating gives CASSLVGLAGVQETQYF.

The CDR3 sequence: CASSRAGGNTIYF. The CDR3 DNA sequence: TGTGCCAGCAGCCGTGCCGGGGGAAACACCATATATTTT. The V and J genes are TRBV11-3 and TRBJ1-3, with D unclear. Per germline, CDR1 SGHNT and CDR2 YENEEA. This CDR3 region has 13 residues. V shed 5 bases and J shed 4 bases, with 9 bases lying between them.

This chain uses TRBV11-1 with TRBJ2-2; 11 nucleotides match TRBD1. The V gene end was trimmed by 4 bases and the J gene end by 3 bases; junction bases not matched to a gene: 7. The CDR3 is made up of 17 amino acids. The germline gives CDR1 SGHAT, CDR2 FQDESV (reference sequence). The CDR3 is CASSSSDRGLDTGELFF. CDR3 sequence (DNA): TGTGCCAGCAGCTCCTCGGACAGGGGGCTGGACACCGGGGAGCTGTTTTTT. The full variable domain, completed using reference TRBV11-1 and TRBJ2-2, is EAEVAQSPRYKITEKSQAVAFWCDPISGHATLYWYRQILGQGPELLVQFQDESVVDDSQLPKDRFSAERLKGVDSTLKIQPAELGDSAMYLCASSSSDRGLDTGELFFGEGSRLTVL.

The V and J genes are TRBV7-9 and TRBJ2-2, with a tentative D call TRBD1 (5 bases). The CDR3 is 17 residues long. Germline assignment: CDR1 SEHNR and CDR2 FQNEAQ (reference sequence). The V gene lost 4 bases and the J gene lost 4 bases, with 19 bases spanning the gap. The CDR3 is CASSYQGSALTTGELFF. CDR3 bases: TGTGCCAGCAGCTACCAGGGTTCAGCACTTACCACCGGGGAGCTGTTTTTT.

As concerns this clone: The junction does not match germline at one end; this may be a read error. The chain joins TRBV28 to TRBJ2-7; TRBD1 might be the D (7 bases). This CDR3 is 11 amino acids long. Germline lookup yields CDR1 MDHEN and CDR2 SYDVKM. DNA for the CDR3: TGTGCCAGCACTCTTGGGGGGACAGTAATCTTC. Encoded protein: CASTLGGTVIF.

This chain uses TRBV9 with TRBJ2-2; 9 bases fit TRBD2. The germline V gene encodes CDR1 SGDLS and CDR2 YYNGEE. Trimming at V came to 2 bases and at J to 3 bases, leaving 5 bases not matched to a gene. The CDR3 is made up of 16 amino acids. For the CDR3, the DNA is TGTGCCAGCAGCGTCGGACTAGCGTGGCACACCGGGGAGCTGTTTTTT. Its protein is CASSVGLAWHTGELFF.

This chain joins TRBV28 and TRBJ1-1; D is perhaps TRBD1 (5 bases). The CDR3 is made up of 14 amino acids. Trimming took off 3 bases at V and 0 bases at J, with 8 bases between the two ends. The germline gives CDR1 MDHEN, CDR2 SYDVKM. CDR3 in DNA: TGTGCCAGCAGTTTGGGGCAGTTGAACACTGAAGCTTTCTTT. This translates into CASSLGQLNTEAFF.

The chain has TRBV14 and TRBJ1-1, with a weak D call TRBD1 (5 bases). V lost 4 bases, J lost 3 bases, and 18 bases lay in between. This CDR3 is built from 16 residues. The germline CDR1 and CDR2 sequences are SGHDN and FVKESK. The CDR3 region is CASSLQGFWADTEAFF. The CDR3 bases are TGTGCCAGCAGCCTTCAGGGTTTTTGGGCGGACACTGAAGCTTTCTTT.

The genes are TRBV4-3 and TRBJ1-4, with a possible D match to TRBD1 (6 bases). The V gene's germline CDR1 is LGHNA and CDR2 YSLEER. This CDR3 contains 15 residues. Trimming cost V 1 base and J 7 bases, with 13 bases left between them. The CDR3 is CASSQGTATGEKLFF. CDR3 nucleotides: TGCGCCAGCAGCCAAGGGACAGCCACGGGTGAAAAACTGTTTTTT.

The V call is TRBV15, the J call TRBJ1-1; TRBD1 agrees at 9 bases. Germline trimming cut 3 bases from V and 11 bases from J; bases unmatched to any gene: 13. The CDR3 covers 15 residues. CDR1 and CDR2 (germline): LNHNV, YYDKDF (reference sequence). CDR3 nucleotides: TGTGCCACCAGCAGGGAACCTGGACAGGGGTCCTACGCTTTCTTT. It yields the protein CATSREPGQGSYAFF.